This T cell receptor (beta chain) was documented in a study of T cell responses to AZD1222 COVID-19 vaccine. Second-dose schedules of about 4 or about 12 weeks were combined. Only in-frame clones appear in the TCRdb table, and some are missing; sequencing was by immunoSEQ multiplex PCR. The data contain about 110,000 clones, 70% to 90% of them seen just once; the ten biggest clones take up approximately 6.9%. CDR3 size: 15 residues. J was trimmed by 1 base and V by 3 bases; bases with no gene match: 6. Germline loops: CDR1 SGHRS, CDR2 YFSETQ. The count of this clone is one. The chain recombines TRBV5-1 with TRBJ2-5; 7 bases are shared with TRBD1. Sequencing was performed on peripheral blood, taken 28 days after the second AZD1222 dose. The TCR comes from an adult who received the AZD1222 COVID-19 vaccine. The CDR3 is CASSSIDRVQETQYF. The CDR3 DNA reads TGCGCCAGCAGCTCGATAGACAGGGTCCAAGAGACCCAGTACTTC.